The 4 T cell receptor beta chains in this list originate from one sample, sequenced in a study of T cells in Graves' hyperthyroidism and ophthalmopathy. RNA transcripts provided the source from which TCR beta CDR3 regions were amplified. First-round RT-PCR of the TCR CDR3 relied on the HTBI primer set. TCRdb used MiXCR to reprocess the multiplex PCR reads, holding one entry per CDR3 protein. The data hold 400,000 to 600,000 distinct CDR3 sequences, with less than 25% observed a single time. Sequences were obtained from blood. The receptor set was obtained from a man between 18 and 29 years old with Graves' hyperthyroidism.

This clonotype was recorded at least ten times. This rearrangement joins TRBV11-2 to TRBJ1-1; tentative D call: TRBD1 (6 bases). CDR1 and CDR2 from the germline V gene are SGHAT and FQNNGV. CDR3 length equals 15 residues. The V end was cut by 0 bases, the J end by 1 base, with 9 bases between. The CDR3 bases are TGTGCCAGCAGCTTAGATCAGGGGTGGAACACTGAAGCTTTCTTT. Its translation: CASSLDQGWNTEAFF. The variable domain in full, with the rest retrieved from reference TRBV11-2 and TRBJ1-1, is EAGVAQSPRYKIIEKRQSVAFWCNPISGHATLYWYQQILGQGPKLLIQFQNNGVVDDSQLPKDRFSAERLKGVDSTLKIQPAKLEDSAVYLCASSLDQGWNTEAFFGQGTRLTVV.

This clonotype was observed at least ten times. V and J are TRBV28 and TRBJ1-5; 7 nucleotides line up with TRBD1. Germline V gives CDR1 MDHEN, CDR2 SYDVKM. The V gene end was trimmed by 6 bases and the J gene end by 5 bases; junction bases not matched to a gene: 7. This CDR3 has 14 amino acids. The DNA of the CDR3 is TGTGCCAGCAGCAAAGGGGGCCTCCATCAGCCCCAGCATTTT. As protein: CASSKGGLHQPQHF. The full variable domain, completed using reference TRBV28 and TRBJ1-5, is DVKVTQSSRYLVKRTGEKVFLECVQDMDHENMFWYRQDPGLGLRLIYFSYDVKMKEKGDIPEGYSVSREKKERFSLILESASTNQTSMYLCASSKGGLHQPQHFGDGTRLSIL.

This clonotype came up many times. The chain carries TRBV20-1 and TRBJ1-2; D is possibly TRBD1 (5 bases). This CDR3 spans 13 amino acids. Trimming left V 0 bases short and J 6 bases short, with 11 bases between. The germline V gene has CDR1 DFQATT and CDR2 SNEGSKA (reference sequence). CDR3: CSAREATGNGYTF. The CDR3 DNA is TGCAGTGCTAGAGAAGCCACAGGAAATGGCTACACCTTC.

This clonotype was picked up a small number of times. This chain uses TRBV28 with TRBJ1-1, with TRBD1 as a possible D gene (5 bases). Trimming took off 4 bases at V and 5 bases at J, with 17 bases between the two ends. Per the germline V gene, CDR1 is MDHEN and CDR2 is SYDVKM. The CDR3 is made up of 15 amino acids. The CDR3 loop reads CASSSPVGGKTEAFF. The CDR3 DNA reads TGTGCCAGCAGTTCACCGGTGGGGGGAAAGACTGAAGCTTTCTTT.